The T cell receptor (beta chain) described here comes from a study of cytomegalovirus exposure and HLA in healthy donors (dated by TCRdb to about 2017). About the investigation overall: An earlier analysis of under 600 of the donors reported 276 Gb of sequence data and 100 million to 140 million unique TCR beta sequences from some 180 million T cells. An early release covering just under 650 HLA-typed donors comprised 250 to 350 gigabases of sequencing data and around 80 million unique TCR sequences. The genetic ancestry cluster associated with self-reported Caucasian donors included roughly 84% of the approximately 410 genotyped donors. The study aimed to test whether cataloging public T cell receptors could reveal signatures of past pathogen exposure. The study profiled the T cell repertoires of fewer than 850 subjects by immunosequencing and related them to cytomegalovirus serostatus. In addition to the first cohort of 650 to 800 subjects, a separate validation cohort of approximately 120 different subjects was used. To predict cytomegalovirus infection status, the study combined high-throughput TCR immunosequencing, statistical association of individual TCRs with disease status, and machine learning. A later analysis re-analyzed previously published TCR beta repertoires from 600 to 850 donors and added high-resolution HLA genotyping to study TCR occurrence patterns. Rather than using new phenotypic data, the later analysis identified candidate immune exposures from TCR beta sequences and from how often those sequences occurred across donors. An earlier analysis of some 500 of the donors applied high-throughput TCR beta sequencing to assess whether each TCR beta V gene segment acted as functional or pseudogenic. Donor age, sex, ethnicity and CMV serostatus were compiled together with the repertoire data. Genome-wide SNP genotypes for about three fifths of the roughly 700 donors were used in a later genetic analysis, which treated that subset as a discovery cohort. Every repertoire in the discovery cohort had been generated on one and the same sequencing platform. HLA typing covered class I and class II loci at four-digit resolution. The number of donors typed differed by locus, with about 620-630 for A, B, C, DRB1 and DQB1, about 500 for DQA1, approximately 580 for DPA1, and about 450 for DPB1. Several DR-DQ haplotypes were treated as single units for association and clustering because of strong linkage in the cohort. Among about 400 genotyped donors of the cohort, an average of roughly 230,000 unique TCR beta nucleotide sequences was sequenced per donor, of which about 19% were non-productive.

The library came from the immunoSEQ multiplex PCR assay. For the multiplex PCR, a mixture combining 60 forward primers for TCR Vbeta segments and 13 reverse primers for TCR Jbeta segments was used. A multiplex PCR assay on genomic DNA amplified the CDR3 region of rearranged TCR beta genes. The amplified TCR beta libraries were sequenced on the Illumina HiSeq System as 87-base-pair reads. The study's own analysis went as follows. Across the 600 to 700 repertoires, a later analysis counted 78 million or so unique TCR beta chains, approximately 12 million of which were shared by at least two donors. To remove PCR and sequencing errors, raw reads were error-corrected and collapsed into unique sequences using a nearest-neighbor algorithm that merged closely related sequences. Alignment of CDR3 sequences to IMGT reference sequences was used to assign V, D and J gene segments. For a sequence to be retained, a match of at least six nucleotides was required to both a V gene segment and a J gene segment. A rearrangement was called productive if the CDR3 had no stop codons and remained in frame with V and J, and every other rearrangement was called non-productive. Following IMGT convention, CDR3 was defined as the stretch from the second conserved V-encoded cysteine up to the conserved J-encoded phenylalanine. In an earlier analysis of around 570 of the donors, sequences lacking an unambiguous match to a single V gene segment were excluded. In an earlier analysis of 500 to 750 of the donors, V segments were called functional above 56.7% productive rearrangements and were called segregating when the between-donor standard deviation exceeded 5%. To diagnose cytomegalovirus status from the catalog of TCR beta chain sequences, a statistical classification framework was built. In a later analysis, V and J genes were assigned by comparing TCR nucleotide sequences against IMGT/GENE-DB human TR gene sequences. Using the TCRdist pipeline, a later analysis assigned CDR3 sequences along with most-parsimonious VDJ recombination scenarios. In a later analysis, every TCR beta chain was defined by the combination of its CDR3 amino acid sequence and its V-gene family, and reads without a unique V-gene family were dropped. To address suspected cross-contamination and a sequencing artifact, a later analysis removed under 600 highly shared, low-generation-probability nucleotide sequences. In a later analysis, a clonal expansion index for each public chain was calculated from normalized within-repertoire ranks of inferred template counts. In a later analysis, generation probabilities were computed using a VDJ recombination model fitted to out-of-frame rearrangements, and the results were checked against IGoR. In a later analysis, TCR-TCR, TCR-HLA and TCR-CMV co-occurrence was scored with hypergeometric tests, and a repertoire-size bias correction was applied to TCR pairs. In a later analysis, false discovery rates were estimated by permuting HLA or CMV assignments 20 times. In a later analysis, co-occurring TCRs were grouped with DBSCAN, and TCRdist sequence similarity was added when clustering was performed within HLA-allele-positive subsets. Repertoires with fewer than 30,000 or more than 120,000 public chains were left out of co-occurrence clustering, as were four to six repertoires with anomalous nucleotide sharing. TCRdb provides this immuneACCESS table in a form limited to in-frame rearrangements. Some clones are lacking; in checked studies, under half of them reflect an unresolved V gene, and why the rest are absent is not known. The DNA was the basis for D and trimming; V, J and clone size are from that table. Across this sample there are around 150,000 clones, with about 80% seen only once. The ten largest clones represent 9% to 10% of the sample.

The V end loses 4 bases and the J end loses 4 bases, and a stretch of 10 bases separates them. Inclusive of the bounding cysteine and phenylalanine, the CDR3 is 13 residues long. The read is trimmed to its CDR3 DNA, 39 bases read in frame from base 1. For CDR1 and CDR2, the germline V gene lists SGHTA and FQGNSA. In total, 666 healthy bone marrow donors made up the cohort. All cohort members were sampled while nominally healthy, although unrecorded immune exposures were likely present. The donor tested CMV seropositive, placing the donor among the roughly 300 seropositive members of the cohort. Every donor gave a peripheral blood sample, and the peripheral blood mononuclear cells from that sample were used for TCR beta sequencing. The Qiagen DNeasy Blood Extraction Kit was used to extract genomic DNA from the blood cell samples. Notes on this clone: Its cognate antigen has yet to be identified. No clone much larger than this one lies a single base away; base qualities are absent.

What the research found in general, with its limitations: In a later genetic analysis, a missense DCLRE1C variant was associated with V-gene and J-gene trimming of TCR beta chains, and the association was replicated in an independent cohort. For the cohort, immune exposure information was limited to CMV serostatus. This cohort had only TCR beta chains sequenced, and the lack of alpha or paired-chain data limited which features could be detected. Because some donors lacked HLA typing at each locus, the association tests relied only on the typed subset. In vitro tests confirmed that three of the cytomegalovirus-associated TCR beta chains recognize cytomegalovirus antigens. The 87-base-pair reads could not distinguish some IMGT-functional V segments, including TRBV6-2 and TRBV6-3, so those segments were excluded. In a later analysis, some 17,000 TCR beta sequences were associated with specific HLA alleles at a false discovery rate of 0.05. Compared with the approximately 670-donor mean, donors in an Asian-associated ancestry cluster had fewer N-insertions in productive TCRs, according to a later genetic analysis. While some public TCRs were present in many individuals, most TCR sequences turned up only very rarely across donors. In a later analysis, most CMV-associated TCR beta chains were found to appear HLA-restricted, with HLA associations seemingly driven largely by CMV exposure. A further reported finding was that TCR beta sequences accurately predicted the HLA-A and HLA-B alleles for most subjects in the first cohort. The authors suggested that the approach could potentially be extended to other disease states and immunological phenotypes. Linkage disequilibrium might explain the correlated functional status among segregating V segments, but an unknown experimental factor could not be excluded. In a later analysis, several top co-occurrence clusters were reported to appear linked to parvovirus B19, influenza, CMV and Epstein-Barr virus. Roughly uniform sequencing depth across donors was assumed in presence/absence analyses, although this assumption may not hold. A later analysis found that HLA-associated TCR beta chains were more clonally expanded and had lower generation probabilities than equally common non-associated chains. In an earlier analysis of approximately 590 of the donors, most TCR beta V segments appeared in productive rearrangements about 87% or about 30% of the time, broadly matching IMGT annotations. When HLA alleles, especially DR and DQ, strongly co-occurred, TCR associations were difficult to assign to individual alleles. The classifier was reported to diagnose cytomegalovirus status with high specificity and sensitivity in both the original and validation cohorts. The earlier analysis of 450 to 700 of the donors excluded some 16 rarely observed V segments, including chromosome 9 orphons, because counts were too low. A cluster of highly shared sequence variants was judged likely to be a technical artifact of the sequencing pipeline. The study listed 150 to 200 TCR beta chains as associated with cytomegalovirus. A later analysis found that TCR association rates varied across HLA loci, with DRB1 alleles showing the most associated TCRs and HLA-C alleles the fewest.

Sequencing was done on a sample of PBMCs. This clonotype originated in a man younger than 30 in good health and CMV-seropositive. Rearrangement joined TRBV7-2 to TRBJ2-5, with TRBD1 as a weak D call on 6 bases. For the CDR3, the sequence is CASSSIQGETQYF. The nucleotides read TGTGCCAGCAGCTCCATACAGGGAGAGACCCAGTACTTC.